The 27 T cell receptor beta chains below all came from one sample that was sequenced in a study of identical twins. TCRdb used MiXCR to reprocess the 5' RACE reads, holding one entry per CDR3 protein. The data hold approximately 590,000 distinct CDR3 sequences, with 9.6% observed a single time. The data also belong to a second study, concerning yellow fever vaccine responses in identical twins.

Source material: PBMCs. The receptor source for this set is a woman aged 18-29 years in good health.

The rearrangement uses TRBV10-2 and TRBJ2-3; TRBD1 matches 9 bases. The germline V gene encodes CDR1 WSHSY and CDR2 SAAADI. The CDR3 length is 16 residues. The V segment lost 3 bases and the J segment 1 base; nucleotides outside the gene matches: 5. CDR3 nucleotides: TGCGCCAGCAGTGATCACAGGGGGCGCGGCACAGATACGCAGTATTTT. Its protein product is CASSDHRGRGTDTQYF.

This clonotype was seen ten or more times. V usage is TRBV4-1 and J usage is TRBJ2-5; D gene unclear. Germline CDR1 reads MGHRA; CDR2 reads YSYEKL. The CDR3 runs to 13 residues. Trimming took off 6 bases at V and 2 bases at J, with 10 bases between the two ends. The chain's CDR3 is CASRGNGQETQYF. The CDR3 nucleotides are TGCGCCAGCAGGGGGAATGGTCAAGAGACCCAGTACTTC.

This clonotype was observed a few times. The rearrangement uses TRBV6-2 or TRBV6-3 and TRBJ2-7; 7 bases align to TRBD2. The V segment lost 4 bases and the J segment 2 bases; nucleotides outside the gene matches: 8. CDR3 length: 15 residues. Germline CDR1 is MNHEY and CDR2 is SVGEGT. For the CDR3, the DNA is TGTGCCAGCAGTTCGACCGAAACTAGCGCCTACGAGCAGTACTTC. Encoded protein: CASSSTETSAYEQYF.

V is TRBV27 and J is TRBJ2-3, with 15 positions matching TRBD2. The V gene end was trimmed by 6 bases and the J gene end by 2 bases; junction bases not matched to a gene: 3. Germline V gene data show CDR1 as MNHEY and CDR2 as SMNVEV (reference sequence). The CDR3 consists of 16 residues. The CDR3 nucleotides are TGTGCCAGCAGCTGGACTAGCGGGGGGGTCACAGATACGCAGTATTTT. As protein: CASSWTSGGVTDTQYF.

The genes are TRBV6-5 and TRBJ2-7; TRBD1 is a possible D gene (6 bases). The CDR3 contains 14 residues. V was clipped by 5 bases and J by 3 bases, with 14 bases between them. Germline-derived CDR1 and CDR2 are MNHEY and SVGAGI. CDR3 DNA: TGTGCCAGCAGTAACGGACAGATACACTACGAGCAGTACTTC. Amino acids: CASSNGQIHYEQYF.

This clonotype occurred many times. This chain uses TRBV12-3 or TRBV12-4 with TRBJ1-1, with D uncertain. CDR3 length: 13 residues. The ends were cut back, 5 bases at V and 1 base at J, with 8 bases in the middle. The CDR3 protein is CASSADPNTEAFF. The CDR3 DNA reads as TGTGCCAGCAGTGCGGACCCGAACACTGAAGCTTTCTTT.

This clonotype was counted many times. The chain links TRBV7-9 to TRBJ2-7; tentatively, D is TRBD1 (6 bases). Germline lookup yields CDR1 SEHNR and CDR2 FQNEAQ (reference sequence). The CDR3 is 13 residues long. Trimming stripped 4 bases from V and 3 bases from J, with 10 bases between. CDR3 DNA sequence: TGTGCCAGCAGCTCGCTGGGACACTACGAGCAGTACTTC. It specifies CASSSLGHYEQYF.

In this sample, this clonotype turned up a few times. V gene TRBV7-3 combines with J gene TRBJ2-5, with 10 nucleotides matching TRBD1. CDR3 length: 21 amino acids. V dropped 0 bases and J dropped 3; count of bases not matched to a gene: 19. Looked up from germline, CDR1 is SGHTA and CDR2 is FQGTGA. CDR3 sequence (DNA): TGTGCCAGCAGCTTAACCGCTCGGGACAGGGGAGGATCATACCCAAAAGAGACCCAGTACTTC. This gives the protein CASSLTARDRGGSYPKETQYF. Using reference TRBV7-3 and TRBJ2-5 for the parts outside the CDR3, the full variable domain is GAGVSQTPSNKVTEKGKYVELRCDPISGHTALYWYRQSLGQGPEFLIYFQGTGAADDSGLPNDRFFAVRPEGSVSTLKIQRTERGDSAVYLCASSLTARDRGGSYPKETQYFGPGTRLLVL.

This clonotype was counted many times. The V gene is TRBV12-3 or TRBV12-4, the J gene TRBJ2-1; 7 nucleotides agree with TRBD2. V lost 7 bases to trimming and J lost 7 bases; unmatched junction nucleotides: 13. This CDR3 is 15 amino acids long. CDR3 protein: CASTTPGGSGNEQFF. In DNA form, the CDR3 reads TGTGCCAGCACCACCCCCGGGGGGAGTGGGAATGAGCAGTTCTTC.

This chain uses TRBV6-5 with TRBJ2-1; D gene unclear. V lost 4 bases and J 0 bases, leaving 13 bases between the germline ends. In germline, CDR1 is MNHEY, CDR2 SVGAGI. This CDR3 has 16 amino acids. The CDR3 protein is CASSSLGRTSYNEQFF. CDR3 in DNA: TGTGCCAGCAGTTCCCTCGGACGGACCTCCTACAATGAGCAGTTCTTC.

This chain links TRBV20-1 with TRBJ2-7, with D perhaps TRBD1 (5 bases). V lost 2 bases to trimming and J lost 3 bases, with 8 bases between them. CDR3 length: 12 amino acids. Germline CDR1 and CDR2: DFQATT and SNEGSKA (reference sequence). The CDR3 loop is CSARSRDYEQYF. The CDR3 DNA reads TGCAGTGCTAGATCCAGGGACTACGAGCAGTACTTC.

The chain recombines TRBV14 with TRBJ2-7; D call uncertain. The CDR3 is 13 residues long. Trimming removed 4 bases at V and 13 bases at J, with 20 bases between. The germline V gene has CDR1 SGHDN and CDR2 FVKESK. CDR3 bases: TGTGCCAGCAGCCTAAAGGTCGGGTCGGTCCCTTACTTC. It yields the protein CASSLKVGSVPYF.

This clonotype came up many times. The chain has TRBV2 and TRBJ2-7; tentatively, D is TRBD2 (5 bases). V was trimmed by 10 bases and J by 0 bases, leaving 16 bases between them. In germline, CDR1 is SNHLY, CDR2 FYNNEI. The CDR3 spans 14 residues. The CDR3 region has the DNA TGTGCCACCCAGCCGAGAGGGATCTCCTACGAGCAGTACTTC. Amino acid sequence: CATQPRGISYEQYF.

The rearrangement links TRBV6-1 to TRBJ1-1, with 7 bases fitting TRBD1. The trim removed 5 bases at V and 4 bases at J, leaving 10 bases unmatched. The CDR3 sequence is 15 residues long. Germline V gives CDR1 MNHNS, CDR2 SASEGT. The CDR3 loop reads CASSRSEGAGTEAFF. The CDR3 region has the DNA TGTGCCAGCAGTAGATCTGAGGGGGCTGGCACTGAAGCTTTCTTT.

This clonotype turned up a few times. The chain uses TRBV27 and TRBJ2-5; weak D call: TRBD2 (6 bases). The V end was cut by 4 bases, the J end by 10 bases, with 13 bases between. CDR3 length equals 12 residues. CDR1 is MNHEY, CDR2 SMNVEV, per germline (reference sequence). CDR3 DNA sequence: TGTGCCAGCAGTTCAACTCGGGGGAGCCAGTACTTC. Residues: CASSSTRGSQYF.

Many counts were recorded for this clonotype. V gene TRBV20-1 combines with J gene TRBJ2-7; D is undetermined. The ends were cut back, 6 bases at V and 3 bases at J, with 15 bases in the middle. Per the germline V gene, CDR1 is DFQATT and CDR2 is SNEGSKA (reference sequence). The CDR3 runs to 13 residues. In DNA form, the CDR3 reads TGCAGTGCCCGGGCTCCGGCTAACTACGAGCAGTACTTC. Translated, it gives CSARAPANYEQYF.

This clonotype was counted many times. The chain uses TRBV3-1 and TRBJ1-2; D possibly corresponds to TRBD1 (6 bases). Germline V gene data show CDR1 as LGHDT and CDR2 as YNNKEL (reference sequence). V was trimmed by 3 bases and J by 0 bases, leaving 8 bases between them. The CDR3 loop spans 14 amino acids. The CDR3 DNA is TGTGCCAGCAGCCAGGGGGCTTCTAACTATGGCTACACCTTC. Its translation: CASSQGASNYGYTF. The complete variable domain, with remaining parts taken from reference TRBV3-1 and TRBJ1-2, reads DTAVSQTPKYLVTQMGNDKSIKCEQNLGHDTMYWYKQDSKKFLKIMFSYNNKELIINETVPNRFSPKSPDKAHLNLHINSLELGDSAVYFCASSQGASNYGYTFGSGTRLTVV.

The V gene is TRBV27, the J gene TRBJ2-7; 10 bases agree with TRBD2. The length of the CDR3 is 15 residues. The germline V gene encodes CDR1 MNHEY and CDR2 SMNVEV (reference sequence). V shed 5 bases and J 0 bases; nucleotides not matched to a gene: 4. The CDR3 here is CASSTSGTFSYEQYF. CDR3 nucleotides: TGTGCCAGCAGTACTAGCGGGACCTTCTCCTACGAGCAGTACTTC.

This clonotype occurred a few times. V is TRBV7-2 and J is TRBJ1-1; D is unclear. CDR1 and CDR2 from the germline V gene are SGHTA and FQGNSA. Between the trimmed V and J ends, which lost 5 bases and 5 bases, there was a span of 18 bases. CDR3 length equals 15 residues. CDR3 protein: CASSQGPLGRTEAFF. The CDR3 DNA follows: TGTGCCAGCAGCCAAGGCCCCTTGGGGAGAACTGAAGCTTTCTTT.

The J gene is TRBJ2-2, the V gene TRBV3-1, with no clear D. The ends were cut back, 1 base at V and 5 bases at J, with 5 bases in the middle. CDR1 and CDR2 (germline): LGHDT, YNNKEL (reference sequence). CDR3 length: 13 residues. CDR3 loop: CASSQAGTGELFF. CDR3 sequence (DNA): TGTGCCAGCAGCCAAGCCGGTACCGGGGAGCTGTTTTTT.

The sample holds many counts of this clonotype. This rearrangement joins TRBV2 to TRBJ2-1; unclear D gene. From germline, CDR1 is SNHLY and CDR2 FYNNEI. Trimming took off 3 bases at V and 10 bases at J, with 13 bases between the two ends. This CDR3 comprises 13 residues. This CDR3 reads CASSDRTDSEQFF. CDR3 nucleotides: TGTGCCAGCAGTGATCGGACCGATTCCGAGCAGTTCTTC.

V and J are TRBV27 and TRBJ2-3; a possible D gene is TRBD2 (6 bases). The CDR3 spans 15 residues. Germline-derived CDR1 and CDR2 are MNHEY and SMNVEV (reference sequence). V was cut by 6 bases and J by 2 bases, with 15 bases left in between. In DNA form, the CDR3 reads TGTGCCAGCAGGGATAGCGGATCTTTCACAGATACGCAGTATTTT. Its translation: CASRDSGSFTDTQYF.

The sample holds many counts of this clonotype. The genes are TRBV27 and TRBJ2-7; weak D call: TRBD2 (6 bases). The V gene lost 5 bases and the J gene lost 0 bases, with 26 bases spanning the gap. The CDR3 is 19 amino acids. CDR1 and CDR2 (germline): MNHEY, SMNVEV (reference sequence). In DNA, the CDR3 is TGTGCCAGCAGTGGGCCAAGACGTCCCGGGACTCCGAGCTCCTACGAGCAGTACTTC. Translated: CASSGPRRPGTPSSYEQYF.

This clonotype was counted ten times or more. This chain links TRBV7-9 with TRBJ2-7; no reliable D call. CDR1 is SEHNR, CDR2 FQNEAQ, per germline (reference sequence). The V and J ends lost 5 bases and 1 base respectively, with 6 bases between them. This CDR3 comprises 12 residues. The CDR3 coding sequence is TGTGCCAGCAGCGCTGAATCCTACGAGCAGTACTTC. Translation: CASSAESYEQYF.

The V gene is TRBV5-6, the J gene TRBJ1-1; no clear D gene. The CDR3 has 15 amino acids. Germline CDR1 is SGHDT and CDR2 is YYEEEE. The V and J ends lost 7 bases and 3 bases respectively, with 19 bases between them. CDR3 DNA sequence: TGTGCCAGCGGCCCTACCGGGCGCCGGGACACTGAAGCTTTCTTT. Encoded protein: CASGPTGRRDTEAFF.

This chain links TRBV7-8 with TRBJ2-6; D remains ambiguous. The V end was cut by 5 bases, the J end by 0 bases, with 17 bases between. There are 18 residues in the CDR3. Germline V lookup: CDR1 SGHVS, CDR2 FQNEAQ. CDR3 nucleotides: TGTGCCAGCAGCCCGAAACTTGCCCGAATCTCTGGGGCCAACGTCCTGACTTTC. This encodes CASSPKLARISGANVLTF.

This sequence joins TRBV11-2 and TRBJ2-1, with 7 bases identical to TRBD2. V was clipped by 5 bases and J by 5 bases; unmatched bases: 9. Germline lookup yields CDR1 SGHAT and CDR2 FQNNGV. The CDR3 consists of 15 residues. The DNA of the CDR3 is TGTGCCAGCAGCCGTGGGAGGGGTACCCACAATGAGCAGTTCTTC. Translated: CASSRGRGTHNEQFF.